This T cell receptor beta chain stems from a study of cytomegalovirus exposure and HLA in healthy donors. The PCR had 60 Vbeta and 13 Jbeta primers. Original handling: A follow-up analysis tallied tens of millions of unique TCR beta chains, roughly 11 million shared. Measured with immunoSEQ multiplex PCR; TCRdb has only the in-frame clones, and not every one. The V and J calls and clone size come from that table; D and trimming were worked out from the DNA. The sample shows about 110,000 clones, 65% to 85% of them seen only once. The CDR3 is made up of 15 amino acids. V was clipped by 4 bases and J by 5 bases; unmatched bases: 11. The V gene's germline CDR1 is SGHNT and CDR2 YYREEE (reference sequence).

The receptor comes from a man aged 30-40 years in good health and CMV-seropositive. The genes are TRBV5-4 and TRBJ2-5; 7 bases line up with TRBD2. Sequenced: PBMCs. This CDR3 is CASSLSSRGGETQYF. The CDR3 region has the DNA TGTGCCAGCAGCCTAAGTTCGAGGGGAGGGGAGACCCAGTACTTC.